This T cell receptor (beta chain) was profiled in a study of OX40 agonist ivuxolimab in advanced cancers. Trimming removed 8 bases from V and 4 bases from J, with 9 bases in between. CDR3 length: 11 amino acids. In germline, CDR1 is ENHRY, CDR2 SYGVKD. Assay: immunoSEQ multiplex PCR; the TCRdb copy retains only in-frame clones and omits some. Among about 79,000 clones listed, about 90% were seen once. This chain connects TRBV10-3 to TRBJ2-7, with D perhaps assigned TRBD1 or TRBD2 (6 bases each). Specimen: CD4+ or CD8+ T cells sorted from blood, collected in a trial of the OX40 agonist ivuxolimab. The clonotype originates from an adult with an advanced solid tumor such as melanoma, head and neck, liver or kidney cancer. The CDR3 region is CAIGGPYEQYV. The DNA of the CDR3 is TGTGCCATCGGGGGGCCGTACGAGCAGTACGTC.